The clone carrying this T cell receptor (beta chain) was found a few times. Unmatched junction bases numbered 7, after V lost 0 bases and J lost 6 bases. The CDR3 is made up of 16 amino acids. Germline assignment: CDR1 LGHNA and CDR2 YNFKEQ. These data are taken from a study of identifying expanded T cells in peripheral blood. TCRdb keeps only in-frame clones here, not all; method: immunoSEQ multiplex PCR. The sample contains roughly 130,000 clones, around 88% of which appear only once. The sample taken for sequencing was blood. The TCR sequence derives from a person aged 18-70 years in good health. V gene TRBV4-2 combines with J gene TRBJ2-7, with 11 bases identical to TRBD1. CDR3 sequence reads: CASSQDRTGGLSEQYF. CDR3 DNA: TGTGCCAGCAGCCAAGATCGGACAGGGGGCTTGTCCGAGCAGTACTTC.